This T cell receptor (beta chain) appears in the sequencing data of a study of T cell responses to AZD1222 COVID-19 vaccine. A note on this clone: The antigen remains undetermined.

Trimming took off 2 bases at V and 0 bases at J, with 8 bases between the two ends. The CDR3 loop spans 15 amino acids. CDR1 MNHNS and CDR2 SASEGT come from the germline V gene. Using immunoSEQ multiplex PCR, the repertoire was profiled, and TCRdb retains in-frame clones only, with some absent. The sample yields about 130,000 clones, roughly 93% seen once. Combined were second doses at about 4 or about 12 weeks. General study points: Seropositive AZD1222 recipients at baseline numbered only five or six. Sampled repertoires all dated from after the peak T cell response.

The sample here was peripheral blood, taken 28 days after the second AZD1222 dose. The receptor's source is an adult who received the AZD1222 COVID-19 vaccine. The rearrangement joins TRBV6-1 to TRBJ1-5; D ambiguous. The CDR3 DNA reads TGTGCCAGCAGTGAAAGGAGGAATAGCAATCAGCCCCAGCATTTT. Translation: CASSERRNSNQPQHF.